These 18 T cell receptor beta chains were all obtained from the same sample, sequenced in a study of CD8 T cells in Susac syndrome. Random hexamers were used to reverse transcribe the RNA input (about 0.5 to 1 ug). TCRdb reprocessed the immunoSEQ multiplex PCR reads via MiXCR and lists one record per CDR3 protein. Seen here are about 180,000 distinct CDR3 sequences, 85% to 95% observed once, and the top ten hold roughly 0.11%. The sequenced material came from CD4+ T cells from PBMCs. These receptors were obtained from a human donor with Susac syndrome.

V usage is TRBV19 and J usage is TRBJ1-2, with TRBD1 matching over 7 bases. Trimming cost V 4 bases and J 6 bases; bases outside gene matches: 8. Germline V gene data show CDR1 as LNHDA and CDR2 as SQIVND (reference sequence). The CDR3 totals 14 residues. CDR3 in amino acids: CASSSRQGRDGYTF. Here the CDR3 DNA reads TGTGCCAGTAGTAGCCGACAGGGCAGGGATGGCTACACCTTC.

The chain employs TRBV9 and TRBJ2-7; 12 bases are a match to TRBD2. After removal of 3 bases from V and 0 bases from J, the junction contained 13 bases not matched to a gene. The CDR3 contains 19 residues. Germline V gives CDR1 SGDLS, CDR2 YYNGEE. CDR3: CASSASAGGLAGSSYEQYF. CDR3 coding DNA: TGTGCCAGCAGCGCATCTGCGGGCGGACTAGCGGGGAGCTCCTACGAGCAGTACTTC.

The chain couples TRBV11-2 to TRBJ2-1, with no clear D. The germline V and J ends were trimmed by 0 bases and 6 bases, with 9 bases remaining between them. Germline V CDR1 and CDR2: SGHAT, FQNNGV. This CDR3 has 14 amino acids. CDR3 sequence reads: CASSLDRPTNEQFF. The CDR3 nucleotides are TGTGCCAGCAGCTTAGACCGCCCAACCAATGAGCAGTTCTTC. Variable domain in full (rest from reference TRBV11-2 and TRBJ2-1): EAGVAQSPRYKIIEKRQSVAFWCNPISGHATLYWYQQILGQGPKLLIQFQNNGVVDDSQLPKDRFSAERLKGVDSTLKIQPAKLEDSAVYLCASSLDRPTNEQFFGPGTRLTVL.

The chain combines TRBV30 with TRBJ2-7; D might be TRBD1 (6 bases). Germline CDR1 and CDR2: GTSNPN and SVGIG (reference sequence). V lost 2 bases and J 3 bases, leaving 14 bases between the germline ends. The CDR3 sequence is 14 residues long. The chain's CDR3 is CAWSLGQSVYEQYF. The CDR3 nucleotides read TGTGCCTGGAGTCTAGGACAGTCGGTCTACGAGCAGTACTTC.

V usage is TRBV7-8 and J usage is TRBJ2-4; 11 nucleotides align to TRBD2. J lost 6 bases, V lost 3 bases, and 7 bases had no gene match. The length of the CDR3 is 16 residues. The germline V gene has CDR1 SGHVS and CDR2 FQNEAQ. CDR3 amino acids: CASSFRLAGIGNIQYF. CDR3 nucleotides: TGTGCCAGCAGCTTTCGACTAGCGGGGATAGGAAACATTCAGTACTTC.

This chain connects TRBV19 to TRBJ2-4, with D uncertain. Deletions cut 6 bases from V and 6 bases from J, with 15 bases between. Looked up from germline, CDR1 is LNHDA and CDR2 is SQIVND (reference sequence). The CDR3 is 14 amino acids. The CDR3 nucleotides read TGTGCCAGTAGCGATGTCTCAGACCTAAACATTCAGTACTTC. It yields the protein CASSDVSDLNIQYF. The variable domain in full, completed from reference TRBV19 and TRBJ2-4, reads DGGITQSPKYLFRKEGQNVTLSCEQNLNHDAMYWYRQDPGQGLRLIYYSQIVNDFQKGDIAEGYSVSREKKESFPLTVTSAQKNPTAFYLCASSDVSDLNIQYFGAGTRLSVL.

This rearrangement joins TRBV12-3 or TRBV12-4 to TRBJ1-1, with TRBD1 as a possible D gene (6 bases). The CDR3 has 16 residues. V was clipped by 5 bases and J by 2 bases, with 18 bases between them. CDR3 protein: CASSPIGGRRNTEAFF. The CDR3 nucleotides read TGTGCCAGCAGTCCGATCGGGGGGCGTAGAAACACTGAAGCTTTCTTT.

In nucleotides, the CDR3 is TGTGCCAGCAGCCTCTCGGACAGGGGCCACGAGCAGTACTTC. This codes for CASSLSDRGHEQYF. The chain recombines TRBV3-1 with TRBJ2-7; 9 nucleotides line up with TRBD1. The CDR3 runs 14 residues. Per germline, CDR1 LGHDT and CDR2 YNNKEL (reference sequence). With V trimmed by 4 bases and J by 5 bases, 6 bases remained unmatched.

This rearrangement joins TRBV9 to TRBJ2-3, with 13 bases lining up with TRBD2. Trimming cost V 2 bases and J 5 bases; bases outside gene matches: 8. This CDR3 spans 17 amino acids. Germline loops: CDR1 SGDLS, CDR2 YYNGEE. CDR3 DNA sequence: TGTGCCAGCAGCGTTCTCGGGACTAGCGGGGCTAAAGATACGCAGTATTTT. This codes for CASSVLGTSGAKDTQYF.

The rearrangement uses TRBV29-1 and TRBJ2-7, with D tentatively TRBD2 (6 bases). Germline CDR1 SQVTM, CDR2 ANQGSEA. This CDR3 is built from 13 residues. Trimming pared 4 bases from V and 7 bases from J, leaving 17 bases between. CDR3 loop: CSVAQTGGEEQYF. CDR3 bases: TGCAGCGTTGCTCAGACCGGGGGTGAGGAGCAGTACTTC.

This clonotype occurred a few times. The chain recombines TRBV20-1 with TRBJ2-5; 9 bases line up with TRBD1. V lost 5 bases to trimming and J lost 2 bases; unmatched junction nucleotides: 3. The CDR3 runs to 13 residues. Germline V gene lookup returns CDR1 DFQATT and CDR2 SNEGSKA (reference sequence). Written as DNA, the CDR3 is TGCAGTGCTGCCGACAGGGGGCAAGAGACCCAGTACTTC. Residues: CSAADRGQETQYF.

V gene TRBV5-1 combines with J gene TRBJ1-2, with TRBD1 matching 7 bases. With 4 bases clipped from V and 4 bases from J, the junction kept 13 bases outside the gene matches. CDR3 size: 16 residues. The germline V gene has CDR1 SGHRS and CDR2 YFSETQ. CDR3 nucleotide sequence: TGCGCCAGCAGCCAAGGAGGGACAGACAGCCTCTATGGCTACACCTTC. Protein sequence: CASSQGGTDSLYGYTF.

The J gene is TRBJ1-6, the V gene TRBV20-1; D call uncertain. The CDR3 spans 16 residues. In germline, CDR1 is DFQATT, CDR2 SNEGSKA (reference sequence). Trimming stripped 5 bases from V and 0 bases from J, with 14 bases between. Here the CDR3 DNA reads TGCAGTGCTCCCAGCGGTACGCTCTCCTATAATTCACCCCTCCACTTT. It specifies CSAPSGTLSYNSPLHF.

This chain uses TRBV4-2 with TRBJ1-4; D ambiguous. The V and J ends lost 6 bases and 0 bases respectively, with 11 bases between them. This CDR3 comprises 15 residues. CDR1 is LGHNA, CDR2 YNFKEQ, per germline. CDR3 region: CASRWVGATNEKLFF. The CDR3 coding sequence is TGTGCCAGCAGATGGGTCGGGGCAACTAATGAAAAACTGTTTTTT.

The CDR3 sequence: CATSRGQGNGQPQHF. DNA of the CDR3: TGTGCCACCAGCAGAGGACAGGGGAACGGGCAGCCCCAGCATTTT. The chain links TRBV15 to TRBJ1-5; 8 nucleotides match TRBD1. Germline CDR1 is LNHNV and CDR2 is YYDKDF (reference sequence). This CDR3 is 15 amino acids long. V lost 1 base, J lost 7 bases, and 6 bases stayed unmatched.

The rearrangement links TRBV20-1 to TRBJ2-3; tentative D call: TRBD2 (5 bases). The CDR3 has 14 amino acids. CDR1 is DFQATT, CDR2 SNEGSKA, per germline (reference sequence). V lost 2 bases and J lost 2, with 11 bases in between. The CDR3 DNA is TGCAGTGCTAGACTGGTCGGGGTCACAGATACGCAGTATTTT. Translated: CSARLVGVTDTQYF.

This rearrangement joins TRBV18 to TRBJ2-5, with D unclear. The germline CDR1 and CDR2 sequences are KGHSH and LQKENI. The germline V and J ends were trimmed by 2 bases and 1 base, with 8 bases remaining between them. This CDR3 has 14 residues. CDR3 protein: CASSPLRLQETQYF. The DNA of the CDR3 is TGTGCCAGCTCACCATTAAGGCTCCAAGAGACCCAGTACTTC.

The V call is TRBV5-1, the J call TRBJ2-7, with D tentatively TRBD1 (6 bases). The CDR3 has 13 residues. In germline, CDR1 is SGHRS, CDR2 YFSETQ. Deletions cut 3 bases from V and 5 bases from J, with 12 bases between. In DNA form, the CDR3 reads TGCGCCAGCAGCTCCAGGGGTCACGACGAGCAGTACTTC. This codes for CASSSRGHDEQYF.